Listed here are 18 T cell receptor beta chains from one sample, sequenced in a study of blood T cell repertoires in COVID-19. Libraries were prepared by immunoSEQ multiplex PCR; TCRdb keeps only in-frame clonotypes and omits some of them. The sample records 180,000 or so clones, approximately 88% being singletons. Sequences were obtained from peripheral blood. These receptors came from a woman between 50 and 59 years old with acute or convalescent COVID-19.

The rearrangement links TRBV6-2 or TRBV6-3 to TRBJ1-1, with a tentative D call TRBD1 (5 bases). This CDR3 comprises 15 residues. The germline CDR1 and CDR2 sequences are MNHEY and SVGEGT. V shed 6 bases and J shed 1 base, with 15 bases lying between them. CDR3 sequence reads: CASSPGGGENTEAFF. CDR3 DNA: TGTGCCAGCAGCCCCGGGGGTGGCGAGAACACTGAAGCTTTCTTT.

The chain is built from TRBV6-5 and TRBJ2-1; 8 positions match TRBD1. Germline CDR1 MNHEY, CDR2 SVGAGI. J lost 9 bases, V lost 2 bases, and 6 bases had no gene match. The CDR3 extends over 14 amino acids. The CDR3 loop is CASSYRQGAGEQFF. CDR3 nucleotide sequence: TGTGCCAGCAGTTACAGGCAGGGGGCTGGTGAGCAGTTCTTC.

The chain carries TRBV19 and TRBJ1-5; D remains unclear. The CDR3 is 13 amino acids. Germline CDR1 is LNHDA and CDR2 is SQIVND (reference sequence). V was cut by 10 bases and J by 6 bases, with 16 bases left in between. The CDR3 is CAIGDLRGQPQHF. CDR3 nucleotide sequence: TGTGCCATAGGAGACTTGAGAGGTCAGCCCCAGCATTTT.

This chain links TRBV18 with TRBJ2-7, with D unclear. V gave up 6 bases and J gave up 2 bases, with 14 bases separating them. Germline V gene data show CDR1 as KGHSH and CDR2 as LQKENI. The CDR3 is made up of 14 amino acids. The CDR3 spells CASSSAQRPYEQYF. Here the CDR3 DNA reads TGTGCCAGCTCTTCCGCCCAGCGACCCTACGAGCAGTACTTC.

The chain recombines TRBV3-1 (or the pseudogene TRBV3-2) with TRBJ2-2, with 7 nucleotides matching TRBD1. Trimming at V came to 7 bases and at J to 6 bases, leaving 11 bases not matched to a gene. This CDR3 is 15 amino acids long. Germline values: CDR1 LGHDT, CDR2 YNNKEL (reference sequence). The CDR3 coding sequence is TGTGCCAGCACCGCGATGACAGGGAAGGCCGGGGAGCTGTTTTTT. Translated, it gives CASTAMTGKAGELFF.

The rearrangement links TRBV10-3 to TRBJ1-6; TRBD1 matches 7 bases. After removal of 3 bases from V and 7 bases from J, the junction contained 9 bases not matched to a gene. The CDR3 loop spans 16 amino acids. From germline, CDR1 is ENHRY and CDR2 SYGVKD. CDR3 amino acids: CAISEKGGGENSPLHF. DNA of the CDR3: TGTGCCATCAGTGAAAAAGGGGGCGGGGAGAATTCACCCCTCCACTTT.

The chain uses TRBV5-1 and TRBJ1-2; D perhaps matches TRBD1 (5 bases). V lost 1 base, J lost 3 bases, and 10 bases lay in between. Germline V lookup: CDR1 SGHRS, CDR2 YFSETQ. The CDR3 contains 14 residues. CDR3 DNA sequence: TGCGCCAGCAGCTTGAGGGGCGAAGACTATGGCTACACCTTC. Translation gives CASSLRGEDYGYTF.

In this sample, this clone turned up a few times. V gene TRBV18 combines with J gene TRBJ2-2; D remains ambiguous. CDR3 size: 16 residues. V was clipped by 6 bases and J by 0 bases, with 14 bases between them. The germline CDR1 and CDR2 sequences are KGHSH and LQKENI. CDR3 residues: CASSSTVPSNTGELFF. Written as DNA, the CDR3 is TGTGCCAGCTCTTCCACAGTCCCCTCGAACACCGGGGAGCTGTTTTTT.

The rearrangement joins TRBV5-4 to TRBJ1-2; 7 bases fit TRBD1. Losses at the gene ends were 4 bases for V and 5 bases for J; bases not matched to a gene: 5. Germline V gene sequence: CDR1 SGHNT, CDR2 YYREEE (reference sequence). This CDR3 region has 13 residues. The CDR3 DNA reads TGTGCCAGCAGCATGAGACAGGGATATGGCTACACCTTC. Protein product: CASSMRQGYGYTF.

The V gene is TRBV19, the J gene TRBJ2-2, with 10 bases fitting TRBD1. Germline V gene data show CDR1 as LNHDA and CDR2 as SQIVND (reference sequence). Unmatched junction bases numbered 1, after V lost 5 bases and J lost 4 bases. The length of the CDR3 is 14 residues. This CDR3 is CASSGTGVTGELFF. The DNA for the CDR3 is TGTGCCAGTAGTGGGACAGGGGTCACCGGGGAGCTGTTTTTT.

The chain employs TRBV7-2 and TRBJ2-3; D uncertain. Trimming removed 5 bases from V and 2 bases from J, with 5 bases in between. This CDR3 spans 12 amino acids. CDR1 is SGHTA and CDR2 is FQGNSA in the germline V gene. CDR3 amino acids: CASSLYTDTQYF. The CDR3 DNA follows: TGTGCCAGCAGCCTCTACACAGATACGCAGTATTTT.

The DNA for the CDR3 is TGCGCCAGCAGCGATACATATAACTATGGCTACACCTTC. This sequence encodes CASSDTYNYGYTF. V gene TRBV5-1 combines with J gene TRBJ1-2; D gene uncertain. The CDR3 sequence is 13 residues long. Germline CDR1 and CDR2: SGHRS and YFSETQ. V was cut by 4 bases and J by 1 base, with 8 bases left in between.

The chain joins TRBV6-5 to TRBJ2-7; D may be TRBD2 (5 bases). Germline V gene data show CDR1 as MNHEY and CDR2 as SVGAGI. The CDR3 loop spans 15 amino acids. With 0 bases removed from V and 5 bases from J, the gap between germline ends came to 14 bases. CDR3 coding DNA: TGTGCCAGCAGTTACTCGGTTCGGGAAACCGACGAGCAGTACTTC. It specifies CASSYSVRETDEQYF.

This chain uses TRBV7-3 with TRBJ1-2; perhaps TRBD1 as D (5 bases). V was clipped by 6 bases and J by 6 bases, with 5 bases between them. CDR1 SGHTA and CDR2 FQGTGA come from the germline V gene. CDR3 length: 10 residues. The CDR3 sequence: CASRTDGYTF. Here the CDR3 DNA reads TGTGCCAGCAGGACAGATGGCTACACCTTC.

The rearrangement uses TRBV19 and TRBJ1-4, with D perhaps matching TRBD1 (6 bases). The CDR3 runs to 13 residues. V was cut by 11 bases and J by 4 bases, with 14 bases left in between. Germline loops: CDR1 LNHDA, CDR2 SQIVND (reference sequence). The CDR3 DNA reads TGTGCCTCAAAGCGGACAGATAATGAAAAACTGTTTTTT. Its translation: CASKRTDNEKLFF.

This clone is a singleton in its sample. The rearrangement links TRBV3-1 (or the pseudogene TRBV3-2) to TRBJ2-5; 8 nucleotides match TRBD2. The CDR3 has 16 amino acids. The V gene end was trimmed by 0 bases and the J gene end by 4 bases; junction bases not matched to a gene: 7. Germline V gene data show CDR1 as LGHDT and CDR2 as YNNKEL (reference sequence). The CDR3 loop reads CASSQDPQRERETQYF. CDR3 nucleotide sequence: TGTGCCAGCAGCCAAGATCCCCAGCGGGAGCGAGAGACCCAGTACTTC.

The rearrangement uses TRBV4-2 and TRBJ2-3; TRBD1 agrees at 8 bases. From germline, CDR1 is LGHNA and CDR2 YNFKEQ. The CDR3 has 16 residues. V shed 3 bases, J shed 2 bases, and the junction held 7 bases outside the gene matches. The CDR3 spells CASSQTGTGFTDTQYF. CDR3 nucleotide sequence: TGTGCCAGCAGCCAGACCGGGACAGGTTTCACAGATACGCAGTATTTT.

The chain links TRBV7-3 to TRBJ2-2; 7 nucleotides match TRBD2. CDR1 SGHTA and CDR2 FQGTGA come from the germline V gene. The CDR3 is 16 amino acids. J gave up 4 bases and V 5 bases, and 10 bases lay outside the gene matches. The CDR3 sequence is CASSPAGGSGTGELFF. The DNA for the CDR3 is TGTGCCAGCAGCCCCGCCGGGGGGTCCGGCACCGGGGAGCTGTTTTTT.